A single sample gave rise to the 23 T cell receptor beta chains below, sequenced in a study of T cell changes during pregnancy in multiple sclerosis. TCRdb's copy holds only in-frame clones and misses some; the assay was immunoSEQ multiplex PCR. The sample yields about 120,000 clones, 90% to 95% seen once. The specimen comprised peripheral blood, sampled before pregnancy. Receptor source: a female donor with multiple sclerosis, enrolled in a pregnancy study.

This chain connects TRBV6-1 to TRBJ1-2; D is perhaps TRBD1 (6 bases). CDR3 length equals 14 residues. Looked up from germline, CDR1 is MNHNS and CDR2 is SASEGT. Trimming removed 1 base from V and 7 bases from J, with 13 bases in between. The CDR3 is CASSEVGAGVGYTF. The CDR3 DNA reads as TGTGCCAGCAGTGAAGTGGGTGCAGGGGTTGGCTACACCTTC.

The chain combines TRBV28 with TRBJ1-1; D is perhaps TRBD1 (6 bases). This CDR3 has 16 amino acids. Germline V CDR1 and CDR2: MDHEN, SYDVKM. The V end lost 2 bases, the J end lost 4 bases, and 17 bases lay between the germline ends. The CDR3 coding sequence is TGTGCCAGCAGTTTAGGTACAGGGTATCGGGCCACTGAAGCTTTCTTT. Its protein product is CASSLGTGYRATEAFF.

The V call is TRBV15, the J call TRBJ1-1; no reliable D call. Looked up from germline, CDR1 is LNHNV and CDR2 is YYDKDF (reference sequence). The CDR3 runs 13 residues. Trimming removed 1 base from V and 2 bases from J, with 5 bases in between. CDR3: CATSRAYNTEAFF. CDR3 sequence (DNA): TGTGCCACCAGCAGAGCTTATAACACTGAAGCTTTCTTT.

The chain links TRBV18 to TRBJ2-1, with D possibly matching TRBD2 (5 bases). V was shortened by 3 bases and J by 7 bases, with 16 bases between the two germline ends. CDR3 length equals 15 residues. Germline V gives CDR1 KGHSH, CDR2 LQKENI. CDR3 coding DNA: TGTGCCAGCTCACCGCAGAATTCCGGGAAAAATGAGCAGTTCTTC. It encodes CASSPQNSGKNEQFF.

The genes are TRBV10-3 and TRBJ2-3; no clear D. V was shortened by 4 bases and J by 8 bases, with 16 bases between the two germline ends. Germline values: CDR1 ENHRY, CDR2 SYGVKD. This CDR3 comprises 14 residues. Here the CDR3 reads CAISGGQGGGTQYF. The CDR3 nucleotides read TGTGCCATCAGTGGAGGTCAAGGCGGCGGTACGCAGTATTTT.

This clone was seen more than once but under ten times. The chain couples TRBV6-1 to TRBJ1-5; no reliable D call. Trimming removed 6 bases at V and 3 bases at J, with 12 bases between. CDR1 MNHNS and CDR2 SASEGT come from the germline V gene. The CDR3 spans 14 residues. The CDR3 DNA reads TGTGCCAGCAGGGAGGGAACACACAATCAGCCCCAGCATTTT. Translation gives CASREGTHNQPQHF.

In this sample, this clone turned up once. The chain links TRBV10-3 to TRBJ1-1; 10 bases are shared with TRBD1. The CDR3 is 16 amino acids. CDR1 is ENHRY, CDR2 SYGVKD, per germline. Trimming at V came to 3 bases and at J to 4 bases, leaving 8 bases not matched to a gene. The CDR3 sequence is CAISDYGTGVITEAFF. The CDR3 bases are TGTGCCATCAGTGACTACGGGACAGGGGTTATCACTGAAGCTTTCTTT.

The chain employs TRBV7-9 and TRBJ2-7; D unresolved. The CDR3 has 13 residues. Trimming removed 4 bases from V and 3 bases from J, with 10 bases in between. Germline values: CDR1 SEHNR, CDR2 FQNEAQ (reference sequence). The CDR3 DNA reads TGTGCCAGCAGCTCATGGAGTAGCTACGAGCAGTACTTC. Translated: CASSSWSSYEQYF.

This sequence joins TRBV2 and TRBJ1-5, with TRBD1 identical over 8 bases. The V and J ends lost 2 bases and 4 bases, in that order; junction bases with no gene match: 4. The CDR3 has 15 amino acids. Germline V CDR1 and CDR2: SNHLY, FYNNEI. The CDR3 bases are TGTGCCAGCAGTGAATCAACAGGGGGTAATCAGCCCCAGCATTTT. Encoded protein: CASSESTGGNQPQHF.

The chain is built from TRBV9 and TRBJ2-7; 13 bases are shared with TRBD2. Germline values: CDR1 SGDLS, CDR2 YYNGEE. The trim removed 4 bases at V and 2 bases at J, leaving 12 bases unmatched. The CDR3 loop spans 18 amino acids. CDR3 sequence reads: CASSLNPLTSGRTYEQYF. The CDR3 nucleotides read TGTGCCAGCAGCCTCAACCCCCTGACTAGCGGGAGGACCTACGAGCAGTACTTC.

V and J are TRBV9 and TRBJ2-5; 8 bases map to TRBD2. The CDR3 is 14 amino acids. V lost 4 bases to trimming and J lost 1 base; unmatched junction nucleotides: 3. Germline V gene lookup returns CDR1 SGDLS and CDR2 YYNGEE. DNA of the CDR3: TGTGCCAGCAGCCCAGGACTAGCCCAAGAGACCCAGTACTTC. Translating gives CASSPGLAQETQYF. Drawing the rest from reference TRBV9 and TRBJ2-5, the complete variable domain is DSGVTQTPKHLITATGQRVTLRCSPRSGDLSVYWYQQSLDQGLQFLIQYYNGEERAKGNILERFSAQQFPDLHSELNLSSLELGDSALYFCASSPGLAQETQYFGPGTRLLVL.

V gene TRBV2 combines with J gene TRBJ1-1, with D maybe TRBD1 (5 bases). From germline, CDR1 is SNHLY and CDR2 FYNNEI. CDR3 size: 12 residues. V was trimmed by 6 bases and J by 6 bases, leaving 11 bases between them. CDR3 bases: TGTGCCAGCAGAAGCGACAGCGCTGAAGCTTTCTTT. Its protein is CASRSDSAEAFF.

V gene TRBV7-3 combines with J gene TRBJ2-1; 9 bases are a match to TRBD2. The V gene's germline CDR1 is SGHTA and CDR2 FQGTGA. The CDR3 is 13 amino acids. J gave up 10 bases and V 5 bases, and 6 bases lay outside the gene matches. CDR3 nucleotides: TGTGCCAGCAGCCCAAAGCGGGGGGAGGAGCAGTTCTTC. This encodes CASSPKRGEEQFF. Supplemented by reference TRBV7-3 and TRBJ2-1, the full variable domain reads GAGVSQTPSNKVTEKGKYVELRCDPISGHTALYWYRQSLGQGPEFLIYFQGTGAADDSGLPNDRFFAVRPEGSVSTLKIQRTERGDSAVYLCASSPKRGEEQFFGPGTRLTVL.

This rearrangement joins TRBV6-5 to TRBJ1-1; tentative D call: TRBD1 (6 bases). Trimming stripped 6 bases from V and 4 bases from J, with 15 bases between. CDR1 and CDR2 from the germline V gene are MNHEY and SVGAGI. The CDR3 loop spans 14 amino acids. CDR3 coding DNA: TGTGCCAGCAGCAGGGGAATGAGAGCCACTGAAGCTTTCTTT. As protein: CASSRGMRATEAFF.

This clone has a single count. CDR3 in amino acids: CASSQGDRGSPLHF. CDR3 DNA sequence: TGTGCCAGCAGCCAGGGGGACAGAGGTTCACCCCTCCACTTT. The genes are TRBV14 and TRBJ1-6, with TRBD1 matching over 7 bases. Germline V gives CDR1 SGHDN, CDR2 FVKESK. V shed 3 bases and J 9 bases; nucleotides not matched to a gene: 5. The CDR3 contains 14 residues.

V and J are TRBV28 and TRBJ2-1; 15 bases align to TRBD2. CDR1 and CDR2 (germline): MDHEN, SYDVKM. V dropped 10 bases and J dropped 5; count of bases not matched to a gene: 9. The CDR3 has 16 amino acids. Written as DNA, the CDR3 is TGTGCCATAACCCCGGGACTAGCGGGAGGAAACAATGAGCAGTTCTTC. As protein: CAITPGLAGGNNEQFF.

V usage is TRBV10-3 and J usage is TRBJ2-1; D may be TRBD2 (6 bases). The CDR3 is made up of 15 amino acids. The germline CDR1 and CDR2 sequences are ENHRY and SYGVKD. V was pared by 4 bases and J by 5 bases, with 15 bases between. CDR3 in DNA: TGTGCCATCAGTGCGGCCGGGACTGGTCACAATGAGCAGTTCTTC. Its translation is CAISAAGTGHNEQFF.

The chain links TRBV7-2 to TRBJ1-5; D unclear. This CDR3 spans 14 amino acids. The ends were cut back, 7 bases at V and 4 bases at J, with 14 bases in the middle. Looked up from germline, CDR1 is SGHTA and CDR2 is FQGNSA. CDR3 sequence reads: CASNLWGVNQPQHF. Here the CDR3 DNA reads TGTGCCAGCAACCTTTGGGGAGTGAATCAGCCCCAGCATTTT. Full variable domain (missing parts from reference TRBV7-2 and TRBJ1-5): GAGVSQSPSNKVTEKGKDVELRCDPISGHTALYWYRQSLGQGLEFLIYFQGNSAPDKSGLPSDRFSAERTGGSVSTLTIQRTQQEDSAVYLCASNLWGVNQPQHFGDGTRLSIL.

The V and J genes are TRBV4-1 and TRBJ1-5, with 10 bases fitting TRBD1. Germline CDR1 and CDR2: MGHRA and YSYEKL. V trimming: 0 bases; J trimming: 5 bases; junction bases outside the gene matches: 4. The CDR3 runs 16 residues. CDR3 DNA sequence: TGCGCCAGCAGCCAAGATTGGGGACAGGGGTATCAGCCCCAGCATTTT. Amino acid sequence: CASSQDWGQGYQPQHF.

The chain has TRBV5-4 and TRBJ1-6, with no clear D. Trimming took off 0 bases at V and 9 bases at J, with 10 bases between the two ends. The germline CDR1 and CDR2 sequences are SGHNT and YYREEE (reference sequence). This CDR3 has 14 residues. CDR3: CASSLAHVASPLHF. CDR3 in DNA: TGTGCCAGCAGCTTGGCGCACGTGGCTTCACCCCTCCACTTT.

This sequence joins TRBV19 and TRBJ1-1; 7 bases agree with TRBD1. J gave up 8 bases and V 3 bases, and 6 bases lay outside the gene matches. The length of the CDR3 is 13 residues. CDR1 is LNHDA, CDR2 SQIVND, per germline (reference sequence). CDR3 region: CASSIRQGLEAFF. CDR3 sequence (DNA): TGTGCCAGTAGTATCCGACAGGGACTCGAAGCTTTCTTT.

In DNA form, the CDR3 reads TGCGCCAGCAGCTCCTCCGGGACAGGGATGCATGGCTACACCTTC. Its translation is CASSSSGTGMHGYTF. The chain recombines TRBV5-1 with TRBJ1-2; TRBD1 aligns across 9 bases. The CDR3 loop spans 15 amino acids. Germline V gives CDR1 SGHRS, CDR2 YFSETQ. V was clipped by 3 bases and J by 6 bases; unmatched bases: 9.

This clone was seen a handful of times. The rearrangement joins TRBV19 to TRBJ1-1, with D perhaps matching TRBD1 (6 bases). The CDR3 spans 14 residues. Per germline, CDR1 LNHDA and CDR2 SQIVND (reference sequence). Between the trimmed V and J ends, which lost 5 bases and 0 bases, there was a span of 10 bases. The CDR3 reads CASSPTGMNTEAFF. The CDR3 DNA sequence: TGTGCCAGTAGTCCCACAGGGATGAACACTGAAGCTTTCTTT.